This T cell receptor (beta chain) appears in the sequencing data of a study of T cells in Graves' hyperthyroidism and ophthalmopathy (dated by TCRdb to between 2018 and 2020). At the level of the whole study: Peripheral blood samples were taken at initial diagnosis, before any treatment was given. For training and testing, the approximately 97 patients in the discovery cohort were randomly divided in a 7:3 ratio. The paper describes TCR Vbeta CDR3 sequencing of roughly 130 peripheral blood samples, made up of about 41 ophthalmopathy patients, more than 70 hyperthyroidism patients and 17 progressor patients. To identify TCR V-J signatures that set the groups apart, the researchers used a discovery cohort of about a hundred patients, made up of around 40 with Graves' ophthalmopathy and about 59 with stable Graves' hyperthyroidism. Once sampling was done, hyperthyroidism patients were given methimazole at a starting dose of 30 mg daily, whereas ophthalmopathy patients were given high-dose intravenous methylprednisolone. The study also compared thyroid tissue and blood T-cell repertoires from over 5 Graves' hyperthyroidism patients. Whether ophthalmopathy could be predicted prospectively was tested in an independent validation cohort made up of 18 hyperthyroidism patients plus 17 patients who later progressed to ophthalmopathy. What the study reported, not specific to this receptor: No statistical method was used to set the sample size in advance, and investigators knew the group allocation. In validation, the model predicted progression to ophthalmopathy a median of roughly six months before onset, with approximately 71% sensitivity and just under 75% specificity. A model built on a 13 V-J signature distinguished ophthalmopathy from stable hyperthyroidism, reaching approximately 89% sensitivity and approximately 81% specificity in cross-validation and 80%/75% in testing. Blood samples also contained most of the expanded thyroid clonotypes (frequency above 0.001), which suggests that blood repertoires may reflect thyroid immune responses.

A patient counted as having stable Graves' hyperthyroidism if no progression to ophthalmopathy occurred over 18 months of follow-up. Hyperthyroidism patients were aged 18 to 65 years and newly diagnosed, with disease duration of less than 2 months. Exclusion was applied to patients with uncontrolled infections, other autoimmune diseases, pregnancy or lactation. Diagnoses relied on clinical symptoms, serum thyroxine and TRAb, thyroid ultrasound and orbital computed tomography. Ficoll-Paque density gradient centrifugation was used to isolate PBMCs from about 10 ml of fresh peripheral blood. Total RNA was extracted with Trizol reagent, and quality was checked on an Agilent 2100 Bioanalyzer. The TCR beta CDR3 regions were amplified from RNA transcripts. The first round of RT-PCR for the TCR CDR3 was performed with the HTBI primer set and the Qiagen OneStep RT-PCR kit. The libraries were constructed in a second round of multiplex PCR and then size-selected and purified. Libraries were sequenced paired-end with 100 bp reads on an Illumina HiSeq2000. Under the source paper's analysis protocol: SOAPnuke was used to process the raw data, throwing out any read that contained adapters or uncalled bases, had a mean Phred below 15, or lacked an exact constant-primer or identifier match. COPE v1.2.5 was used to merge the high-quality paired reads, and each unique nucleotide sequence was defined as a clonotype. MiTCR v1.1 was used to align the clonotypes against IMGT TRBV, TRBD and TRBJ reference segments. The analysis included only V-J combinations with a frequency above 0.0001, which together covered around 99% of the repertoires. A TCS score was defined as the ratio of F50 (clonal expansion) to E x V (chaos), with BLOSUM62-based TCRdist applied between CDR3 peptides within each V-J. Welch's t-statistics and random forest reduced around 510 V-J features to 13, which were used in a naive Bayes classifier (R e1071). The Morisita-Horn index was used to measure how similar the thyroid and blood repertoires were. TCRdb reran the public reads through fastp at Q25 and MiXCR, keeping productive beta chains. Each record represents a unique CDR3 protein, reported with the most common genes and DNA among its rows. V and J calls and clone size were set by TCRdb, not the authors. Present in this sample are 700,000 to 850,000 distinct CDR3 sequences, around 40% of which were seen just once. Clones ranked in the top ten supply less than 35% of the sample.

This clonotype has ten or more counts. This clone's antigen is unknown. Qualities for individual bases were not recorded, and no much larger clone is one base off. The specimen was blood. The clonotype originates from a woman in her forties with Graves' hyperthyroidism.

The CDR3 here reads CASSAWGLNTEAFF. The nucleotide sequence is TGTGCCAGCAGCGCGTGGGGTCTGAACACTGAAGCTTTCTTT. This receptor chain uses TRBV9 and TRBJ1-1; no D gene can be assigned with confidence. Looking up the germline V gene yields CDR1 SGDLS and CDR2 YYNGEE. V is reduced by 3 bases and J by 0 bases, leaving a spacing of 9 bases between them. Spanning cysteine to phenylalanine, the CDR3 consists of 14 amino acids. The kept DNA is CDR3 alone, 42 bases in frame from the first base.